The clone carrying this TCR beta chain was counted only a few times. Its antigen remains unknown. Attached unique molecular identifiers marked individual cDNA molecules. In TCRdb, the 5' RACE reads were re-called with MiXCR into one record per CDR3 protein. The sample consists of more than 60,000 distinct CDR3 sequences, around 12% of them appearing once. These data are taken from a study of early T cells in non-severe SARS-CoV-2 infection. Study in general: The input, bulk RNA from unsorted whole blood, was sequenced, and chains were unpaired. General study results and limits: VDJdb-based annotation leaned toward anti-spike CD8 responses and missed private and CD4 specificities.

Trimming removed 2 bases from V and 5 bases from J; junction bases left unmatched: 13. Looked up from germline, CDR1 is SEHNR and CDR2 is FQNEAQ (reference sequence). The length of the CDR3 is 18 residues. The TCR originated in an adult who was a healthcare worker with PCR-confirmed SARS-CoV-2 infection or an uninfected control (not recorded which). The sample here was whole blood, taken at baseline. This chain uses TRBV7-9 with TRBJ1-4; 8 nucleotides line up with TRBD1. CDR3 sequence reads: CASSLFVLKQGGNEKLFF. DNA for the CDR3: TGTGCCAGCAGCTTATTCGTTCTGAAACAGGGGGGAAATGAAAAACTGTTTTTT. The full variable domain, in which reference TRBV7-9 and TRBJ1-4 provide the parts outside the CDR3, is DTGVSQNPRHKITKRGQNVTFRCDPISEHNRLYWYRQTLGQGPEFLTYFQNEAQLEKSRLLSDRFSAERPKGSFSTLEIQRTEQGDSAMYLCASSLFVLKQGGNEKLFFGSGTQLSVL.